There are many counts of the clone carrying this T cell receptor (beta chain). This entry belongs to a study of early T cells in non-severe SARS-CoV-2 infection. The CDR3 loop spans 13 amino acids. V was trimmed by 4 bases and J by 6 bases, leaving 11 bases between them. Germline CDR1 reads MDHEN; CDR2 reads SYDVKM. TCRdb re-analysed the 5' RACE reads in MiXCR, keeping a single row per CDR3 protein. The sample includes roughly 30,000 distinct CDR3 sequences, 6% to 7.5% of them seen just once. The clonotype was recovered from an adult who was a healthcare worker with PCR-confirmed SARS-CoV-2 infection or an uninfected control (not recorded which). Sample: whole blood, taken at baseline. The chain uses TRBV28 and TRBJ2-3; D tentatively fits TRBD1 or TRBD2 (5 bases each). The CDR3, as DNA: TGTGCCAGCAGTTCAGGATGGGACGATACGCAGTATTTT. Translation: CASSSGWDDTQYF. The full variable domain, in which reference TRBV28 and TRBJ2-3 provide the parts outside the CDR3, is DVKVTQSSRYLVKRTGEKVFLECVQDMDHENMFWYRQDPGLGLRLIYFSYDVKMKEKGDIPEGYSVSREKKERFSLILESASTNQTSMYLCASSSGWDDTQYFGPGTRLTVL.